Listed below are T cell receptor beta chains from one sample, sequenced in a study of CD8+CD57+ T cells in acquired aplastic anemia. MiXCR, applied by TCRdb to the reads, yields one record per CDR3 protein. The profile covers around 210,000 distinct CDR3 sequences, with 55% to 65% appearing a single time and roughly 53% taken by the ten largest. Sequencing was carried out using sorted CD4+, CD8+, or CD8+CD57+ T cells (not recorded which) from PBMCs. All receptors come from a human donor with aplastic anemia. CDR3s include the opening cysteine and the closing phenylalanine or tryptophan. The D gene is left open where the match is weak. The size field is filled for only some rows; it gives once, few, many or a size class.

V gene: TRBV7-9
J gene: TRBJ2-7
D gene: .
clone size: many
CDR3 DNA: TGTGCCAGCAGCTCGCCAGGGGCAGGGGGGACAGCCTACGAGCAGTACTTC
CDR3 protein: CASSSPGAGGTAYEQYF

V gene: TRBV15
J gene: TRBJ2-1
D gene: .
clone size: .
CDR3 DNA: TGTGCCAGCAGCTTAGTTGAAGGGACAGCGGGTGAGCAGTTCTTC
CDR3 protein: CASSLVEGTAGEQFF

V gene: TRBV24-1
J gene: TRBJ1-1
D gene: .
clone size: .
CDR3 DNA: TGTGCCACCTCTACGGGGCAGGGGACTCGTGAAGCTTTCTTT
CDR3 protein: CATSTGQGTREAFF

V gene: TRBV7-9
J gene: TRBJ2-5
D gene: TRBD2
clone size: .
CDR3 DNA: TGTGCCATCAGCTCCTCCGGGACTAGCGCAGAGACCCAGTACTTT
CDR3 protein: CAISSSGTSAETQYF

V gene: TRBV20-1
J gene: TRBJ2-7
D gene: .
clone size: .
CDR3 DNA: TGCAGTGCTTCCCCCGAGGGCGAGCAGTACTTC
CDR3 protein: CSASPEGEQYF

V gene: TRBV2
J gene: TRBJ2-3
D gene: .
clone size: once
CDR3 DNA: TGTGCCAGCAGCCTGAAGACGGAACGTTTT
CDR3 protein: CASSLKTERF

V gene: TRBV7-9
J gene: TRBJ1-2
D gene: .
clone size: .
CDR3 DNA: TGTGCCAGCAGCTTAGACCGACAAGTTCACTATGGCTACACCTTC
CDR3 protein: CASSLDRQVHYGYTF

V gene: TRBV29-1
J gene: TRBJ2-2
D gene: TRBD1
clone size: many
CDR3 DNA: TGCAGCGTTGAAGGGGGGACAGTGGGCGCCGGGGAGCTGTTTTTT
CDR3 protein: CSVEGGTVGAGELFF

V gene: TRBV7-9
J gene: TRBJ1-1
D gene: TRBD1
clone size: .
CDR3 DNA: TGTGCCAGCAGATTGGGACAGGGGCTAATGAACACTGAAGCTTTCTTT
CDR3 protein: CASRLGQGLMNTEAFF

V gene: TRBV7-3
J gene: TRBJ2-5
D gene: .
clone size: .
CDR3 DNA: TGTGCCAGCAGCCCAAGAGGCCCGGAGACCCAGTACTTC
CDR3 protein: CASSPRGPETQYF

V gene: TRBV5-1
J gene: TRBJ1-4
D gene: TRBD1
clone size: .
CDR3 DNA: TGCGCCAGCAGCTTGGTACAGGGGGATGAAAAACTGTTTTTT
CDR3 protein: CASSLVQGDEKLFF